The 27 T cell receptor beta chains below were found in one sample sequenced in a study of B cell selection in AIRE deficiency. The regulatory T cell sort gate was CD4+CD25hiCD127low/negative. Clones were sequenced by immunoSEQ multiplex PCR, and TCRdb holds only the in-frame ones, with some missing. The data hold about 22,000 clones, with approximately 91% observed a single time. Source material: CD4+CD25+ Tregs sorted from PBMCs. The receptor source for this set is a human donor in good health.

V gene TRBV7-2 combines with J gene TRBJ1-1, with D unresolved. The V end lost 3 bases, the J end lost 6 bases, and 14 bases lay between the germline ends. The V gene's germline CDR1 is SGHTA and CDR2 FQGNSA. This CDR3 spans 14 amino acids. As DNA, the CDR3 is TGTGCCAGCAGCTTGGCCCTACTCTTACCTGAAGCTTTCTTT. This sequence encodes CASSLALLLPEAFF.

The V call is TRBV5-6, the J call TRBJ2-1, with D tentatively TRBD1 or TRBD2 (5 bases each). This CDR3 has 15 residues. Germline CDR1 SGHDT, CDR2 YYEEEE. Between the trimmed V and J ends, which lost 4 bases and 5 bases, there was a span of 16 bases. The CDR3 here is CASSTSGTENNEQFF. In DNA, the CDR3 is TGTGCCAGCAGCACCTCCGGGACGGAGAACAATGAGCAGTTCTTC.

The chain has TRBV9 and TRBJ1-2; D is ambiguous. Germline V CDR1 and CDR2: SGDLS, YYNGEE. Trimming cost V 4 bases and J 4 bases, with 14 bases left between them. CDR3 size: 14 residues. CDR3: CASSPRDRTYGYTF. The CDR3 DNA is TGTGCCAGCAGCCCCCGAGACCGAACCTATGGCTACACCTTC.

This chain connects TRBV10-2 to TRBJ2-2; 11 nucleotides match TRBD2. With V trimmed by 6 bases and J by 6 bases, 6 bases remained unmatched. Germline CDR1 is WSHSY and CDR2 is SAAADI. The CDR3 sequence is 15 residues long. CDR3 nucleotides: TGCGCCAGCAGCCTTAGCGGGGGGGCGGCCGGGGAGCTGTTTTTT. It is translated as CASSLSGGAAGELFF.

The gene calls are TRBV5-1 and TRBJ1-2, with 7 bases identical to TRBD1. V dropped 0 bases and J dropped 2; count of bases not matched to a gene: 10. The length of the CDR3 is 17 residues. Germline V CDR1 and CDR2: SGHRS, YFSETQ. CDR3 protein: CASSLGGGPFLNYGYTF. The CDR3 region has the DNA TGCGCCAGCAGCTTGGGAGGGGGCCCCTTCCTGAACTATGGCTACACCTTC.

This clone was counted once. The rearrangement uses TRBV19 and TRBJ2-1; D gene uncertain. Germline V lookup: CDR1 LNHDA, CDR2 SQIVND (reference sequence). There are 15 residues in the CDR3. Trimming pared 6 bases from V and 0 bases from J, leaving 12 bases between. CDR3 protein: CASRIISSSYNEQFF. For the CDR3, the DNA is TGTGCCAGTAGAATAATCAGTAGCTCCTACAATGAGCAGTTCTTC. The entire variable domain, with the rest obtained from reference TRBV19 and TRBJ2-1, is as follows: DGGITQSPKYLFRKEGQNVTLSCEQNLNHDAMYWYRQDPGQGLRLIYYSQIVNDFQKGDIAEGYSVSREKKESFPLTVTSAQKNPTAFYLCASRIISSSYNEQFFGPGTRLTVL.

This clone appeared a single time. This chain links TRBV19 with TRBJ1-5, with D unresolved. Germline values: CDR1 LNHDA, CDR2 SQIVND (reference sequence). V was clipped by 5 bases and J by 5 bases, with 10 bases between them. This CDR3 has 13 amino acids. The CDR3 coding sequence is TGTGCCAGTAGTGGTACAGCCGATCAGCCCCAGCATTTT. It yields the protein CASSGTADQPQHF.

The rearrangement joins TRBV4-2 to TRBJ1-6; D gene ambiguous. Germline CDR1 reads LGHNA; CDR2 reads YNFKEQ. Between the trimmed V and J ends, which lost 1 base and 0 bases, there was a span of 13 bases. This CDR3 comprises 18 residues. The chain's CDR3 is CASSQGLAPSSYNSPLHF. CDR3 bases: TGTGCCAGCAGCCAAGGACTGGCACCGAGCTCCTATAATTCACCCCTCCACTTT.

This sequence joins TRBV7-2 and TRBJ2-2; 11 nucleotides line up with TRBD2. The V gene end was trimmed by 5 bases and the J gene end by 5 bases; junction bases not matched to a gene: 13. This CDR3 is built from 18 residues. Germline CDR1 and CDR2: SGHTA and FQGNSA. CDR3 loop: CASSGWGRASGRTGELFF. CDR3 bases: TGTGCCAGCAGCGGCTGGGGGAGGGCTAGCGGGAGGACCGGGGAGCTGTTTTTT. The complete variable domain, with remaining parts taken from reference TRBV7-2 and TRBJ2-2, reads GAGVSQSPSNKVTEKGKDVELRCDPISGHTALYWYRQSLGQGLEFLIYFQGNSAPDKSGLPSDRFSAERTGGSVSTLTIQRTQQEDSAVYLCASSGWGRASGRTGELFFGEGSRLTVL.

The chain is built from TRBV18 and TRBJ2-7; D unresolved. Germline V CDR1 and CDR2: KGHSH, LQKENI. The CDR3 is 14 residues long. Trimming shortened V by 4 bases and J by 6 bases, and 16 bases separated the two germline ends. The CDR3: CASSRTEGNGEQYF. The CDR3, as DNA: TGTGCCAGCTCACGGACCGAAGGCAACGGCGAGCAGTACTTC.

This CDR3 reads CASSPQYTGELFF. The CDR3 nucleotides read TGTGCCAGCAGTCCCCAGTACACCGGGGAGCTGTTTTTT. The rearrangement joins TRBV6-6 to TRBJ2-2; the D is unclear. Per the germline V gene, CDR1 is MNHNY and CDR2 is SVGAGI (reference sequence). V was cut by 5 bases and J by 3 bases, with 7 bases left in between. There are 13 residues in the CDR3.

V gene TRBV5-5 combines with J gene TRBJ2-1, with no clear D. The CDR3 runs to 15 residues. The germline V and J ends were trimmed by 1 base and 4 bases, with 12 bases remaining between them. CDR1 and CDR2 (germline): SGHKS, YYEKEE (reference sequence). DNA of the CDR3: TGTGCCAGCAGCTTGACTCTCTCAAAGTACAATGAGCAGTTCTTC. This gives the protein CASSLTLSKYNEQFF.

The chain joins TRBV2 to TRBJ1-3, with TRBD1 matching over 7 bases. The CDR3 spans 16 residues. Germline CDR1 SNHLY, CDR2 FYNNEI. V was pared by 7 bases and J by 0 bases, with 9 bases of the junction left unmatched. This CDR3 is CASKAQGLSSGNTIYF. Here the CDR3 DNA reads TGTGCCAGCAAGGCACAGGGGCTAAGCTCTGGAAACACCATATATTTT.

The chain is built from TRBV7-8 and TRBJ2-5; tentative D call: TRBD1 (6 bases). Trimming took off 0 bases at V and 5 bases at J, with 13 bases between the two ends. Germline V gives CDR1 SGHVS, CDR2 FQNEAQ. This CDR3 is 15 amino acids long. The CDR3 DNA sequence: TGTGCCAGCAGCTTAGCCGGGCAGGGGTCGGAGACCCAGTACTTC. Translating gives CASSLAGQGSETQYF.

CDR3 loop: CASSGWGPSTNEKLFF. CDR3 nucleotides: TGTGCCAGCAGTGGGTGGGGACCATCAACTAATGAAAAACTGTTTTTT. V gene TRBV25-1 combines with J gene TRBJ1-4; maybe TRBD1 (5 bases). Trimming removed 4 bases from V and 0 bases from J, with 12 bases in between. CDR3 length: 16 residues. Germline V gives CDR1 MGHDK, CDR2 SYGVNS. Supplemented by reference TRBV25-1 and TRBJ1-4, the full variable domain reads EADIYQTPRYLVIGTGKKITLECSQTMGHDKMYWYQQDPGMELHLIHYSYGVNSTEKGDLSSESTVSRIRTEHFPLTLESARPSHTSQYLCASSGWGPSTNEKLFFGSGTQLSVL.

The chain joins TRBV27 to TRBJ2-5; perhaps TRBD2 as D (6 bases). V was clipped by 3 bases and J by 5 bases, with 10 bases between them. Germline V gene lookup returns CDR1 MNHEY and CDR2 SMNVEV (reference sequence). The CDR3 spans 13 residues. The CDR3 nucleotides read TGTGCCAGCAGTTTCGGGAGCGGGGAGACCCAGTACTTC. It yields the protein CASSFGSGETQYF.

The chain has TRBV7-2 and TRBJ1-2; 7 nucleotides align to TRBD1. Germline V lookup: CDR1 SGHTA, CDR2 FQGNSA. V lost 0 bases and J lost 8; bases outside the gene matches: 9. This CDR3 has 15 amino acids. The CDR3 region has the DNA TGTGCCAGCAGCTTAGCGGGGACAGACACTAGGGGCTACACCTTC. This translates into CASSLAGTDTRGYTF.

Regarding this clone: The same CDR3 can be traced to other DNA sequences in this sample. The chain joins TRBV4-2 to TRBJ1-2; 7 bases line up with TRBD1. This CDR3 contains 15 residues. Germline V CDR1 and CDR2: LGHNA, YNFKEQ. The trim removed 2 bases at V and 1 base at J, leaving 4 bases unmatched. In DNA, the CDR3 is TGTGCCAGCAGCCAATCGACAGGGTATAACTATGGCTACACCTTC. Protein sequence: CASSQSTGYNYGYTF.

This CDR3 is CASSLGQPNYGYTF. DNA of the CDR3: TGCGCCAGCAGCTTGGGGCAGCCCAACTATGGCTACACCTTC. V is TRBV5-1 and J is TRBJ1-2; unclear D gene. Germline CDR1 reads SGHRS; CDR2 reads YFSETQ. Deletions cut 0 bases from V and 2 bases from J, with 8 bases between. The CDR3 sequence is 14 residues long.

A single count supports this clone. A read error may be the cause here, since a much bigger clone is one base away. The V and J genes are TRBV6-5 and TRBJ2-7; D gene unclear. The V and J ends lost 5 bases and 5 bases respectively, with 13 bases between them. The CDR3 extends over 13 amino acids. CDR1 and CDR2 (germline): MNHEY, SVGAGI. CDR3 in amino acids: CASSESYTNEQYF. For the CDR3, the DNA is TGTGCCAGCAGTGAGTCTTACACCAACGAGCAGTACTTC.

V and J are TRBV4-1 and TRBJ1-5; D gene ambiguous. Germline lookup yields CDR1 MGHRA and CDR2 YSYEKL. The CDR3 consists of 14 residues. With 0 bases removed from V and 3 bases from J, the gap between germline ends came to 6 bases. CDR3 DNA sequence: TGCGCCAGCAGCCAAGAAAGCTACAATCAGCCCCAGCATTTT. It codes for CASSQESYNQPQHF.

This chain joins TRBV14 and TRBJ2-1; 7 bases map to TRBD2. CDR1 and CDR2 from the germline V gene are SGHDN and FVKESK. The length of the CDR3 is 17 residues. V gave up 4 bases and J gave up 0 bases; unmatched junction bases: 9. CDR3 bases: TGTGCCAGCAGCCTTCGACTAGCCCAAAGCTCCTACAATGAGCAGTTCTTC. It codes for CASSLRLAQSSYNEQFF.

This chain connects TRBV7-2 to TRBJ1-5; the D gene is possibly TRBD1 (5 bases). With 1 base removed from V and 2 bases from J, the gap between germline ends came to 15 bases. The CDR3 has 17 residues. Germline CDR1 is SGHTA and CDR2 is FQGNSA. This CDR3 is CASSLGGWGLGNQPQHF. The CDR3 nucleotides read TGTGCCAGCAGCTTAGGGGGATGGGGGTTGGGCAATCAGCCCCAGCATTTT.

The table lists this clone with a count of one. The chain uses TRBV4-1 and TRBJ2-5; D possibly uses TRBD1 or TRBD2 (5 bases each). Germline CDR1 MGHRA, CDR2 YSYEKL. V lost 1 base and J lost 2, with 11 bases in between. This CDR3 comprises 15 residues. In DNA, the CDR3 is TGCGCCAGCAGCCAAGGTTTCTGGGGGCAAGAGACCCAGTACTTC. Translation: CASSQGFWGQETQYF.

CDR3 in DNA: TGTGCCACCAGCGTTCGCAGGGGGCTAACCGGGGAGCTGTTTTTT. Translated: CATSVRRGLTGELFF. This chain uses TRBV15 with TRBJ2-2, with 8 bases lining up with TRBD1. The trim removed 5 bases at V and 5 bases at J, leaving 7 bases unmatched. The CDR3 is made up of 15 amino acids. Germline V CDR1 and CDR2: LNHNV, YYDKDF (reference sequence).

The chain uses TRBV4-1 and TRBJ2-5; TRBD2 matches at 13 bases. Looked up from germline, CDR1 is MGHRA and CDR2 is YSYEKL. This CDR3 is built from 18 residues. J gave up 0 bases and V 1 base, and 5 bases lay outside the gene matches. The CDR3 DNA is TGCGCCAGCAGCCAAGGGACTAGCGGGGGTGTGTACCAAGAGACCCAGTACTTC. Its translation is CASSQGTSGGVYQETQYF.

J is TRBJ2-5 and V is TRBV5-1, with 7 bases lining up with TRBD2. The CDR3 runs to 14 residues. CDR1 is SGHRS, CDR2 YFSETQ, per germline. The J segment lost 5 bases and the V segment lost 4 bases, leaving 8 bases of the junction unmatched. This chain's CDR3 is CASSLSGVTETQYF. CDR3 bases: TGCGCCAGCAGCCTGAGCGGGGTAACGGAGACCCAGTACTTC.